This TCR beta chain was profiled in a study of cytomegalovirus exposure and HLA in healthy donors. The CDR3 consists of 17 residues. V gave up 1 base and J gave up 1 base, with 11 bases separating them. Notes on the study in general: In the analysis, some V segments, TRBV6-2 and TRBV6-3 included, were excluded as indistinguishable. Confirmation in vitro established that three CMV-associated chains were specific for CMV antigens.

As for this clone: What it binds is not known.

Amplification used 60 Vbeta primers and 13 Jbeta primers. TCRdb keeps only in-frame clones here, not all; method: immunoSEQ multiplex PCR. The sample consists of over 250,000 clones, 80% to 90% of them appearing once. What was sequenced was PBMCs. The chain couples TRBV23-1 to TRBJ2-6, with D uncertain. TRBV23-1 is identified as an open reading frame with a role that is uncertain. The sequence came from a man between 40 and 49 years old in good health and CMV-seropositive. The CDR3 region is CASSQCRYSSGANVLTF. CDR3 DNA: TGCGCCAGCAGTCAATGTCGGTACTCGTCTGGGGCCAACGTCCTGACTTTC.